A selection of T cell receptor beta chains follows, all from one sample in a study of blood T cells in healthy people across ages. MiXCR, applied by TCRdb to the 5' RACE reads, yields one record per CDR3 protein. The table lists about 1.8 million distinct CDR3 sequences, around 48% of them singletons. Sequencing used blood. These receptors all stem from a woman aged 40 to 50 in good health. The CDR3 runs from the conserved cysteine through the conserved F or W. A D gene is named only where the DNA matches it firmly. Part of the rows lack a size; the others show once, few, many or a class for expanded clones.

>-|TRBJ2-2|TRBD1|TRBV20-1
TGCAGTGCTAGAGAAGGGGCGCAGGGGGAGAACCTGAGGACCGGGGAGCTGTTTTTT
CSAREGAQGENLRTGELFF
>few|TRBJ2-6|-|TRBV3-1
TGTGCCAGCAGCCAAGATGGTAGGGCCAACGTCCTGACTTTC
CASSQDGRANVLTF
>few|TRBJ1-6|TRBD1|TRBV12-3/TRBV12-4
TGTGCCAGCAGTACCACGGACAGGAGTCATTCACCCCTCCACTTT
CASSTTDRSHSPLHF
>-|TRBJ2-1|-|TRBV15
TGTGCCACCAGCAGAGATGGGGGGAACGCCTACAATGAGCAGTTCTTC
CATSRDGGNAYNEQFF
>-|TRBJ2-1|TRBD2|TRBV4-3
TGCGCCAGCAGCCAAGATCATAGCGGGGGGTACAATGAGCAGTTCTTC
CASSQDHSGGYNEQFF
>few|TRBJ2-1|-|TRBV9
TGTGCCAGCAGCGTAGGTGCCTCAGTACACGAGCAGTTCTTC
CASSVGASVHEQFF
>few|TRBJ2-1|-|TRBV6-5
TGTGCCAGCAGTTACGGGGCGGGGGCCCTGAGGAACAATGAGCAGTTCTTC
CASSYGAGALRNNEQFF
>few|TRBJ2-5|TRBD2|TRBV28
TGTGCCAGCAGTTTACTAGCGGACATTTACAATGAGCAGTACTTC
CASSLLADIYNEQYF
>-|TRBJ1-5|TRBD1|TRBV4-1
TGCGCCAGCAGCCAGGGACAGGGTCCAATCAATCAGCCCCAGCATTTT
CASSQGQGPINQPQHF
>-|TRBJ2-1|TRBD2|TRBV3-1
TGTGCCAGCAGACCCCTCGGGGGGGCCTACAATGAGCAGTTCTTC
CASRPLGGAYNEQFF
>few|TRBJ2-1|TRBD2|TRBV13
TGTGCCAGCAGCTCGCGGACTAGCGGGGGTTTAGTGGGGTTCTTC
CASSSRTSGGLVGFF
>-|TRBJ1-1|TRBD1|TRBV25-1
TGTGCCAGCCGTCACAGGGGGCGAGCGCGGAACACTGAAGCTTTCTTT
CASRHRGRARNTEAFF
>once|TRBJ1-1|-|TRBV28
TGTGCCAGCAGTTTGGCGACAGTGGGCACTGAAGCTTTCTTT
CASSLATVGTEAFF
>few|TRBJ1-1|TRBD1|TRBV6-1
TGTGCCAGCAGTCCCCGACAGGGGCTAACTGAAGCTTTCTTT
CASSPRQGLTEAFF
>-|TRBJ2-3|-|TRBV7-2
TGTGCCAGCAGCTCTCAGCCAATAAGCACAGATACGCAGTATTTT
CASSSQPISTDTQYF
>few|TRBJ2-7|-|TRBV24-1
TGTGCCACCAGTGACGCCGGGACAAAGCCCTACGAGCAGTACTTC
CATSDAGTKPYEQYF
>once|TRBJ2-2|-|TRBV9
TGTGCCAGCAGCGTGTTTCAGCGGGCGAACACCGGGGAGCTGTTTTTT
CASSVFQRANTGELFF
>-|TRBJ2-1|-|TRBV20-1
TGCAGTGCTGAACCGGGACATACACCCTGCAATGAGCAGTTCTTC
CSAEPGHTPCNEQFF
>-|TRBJ1-5|-|TRBV21-1
TGTGCCAGCAGCCAAAACCGGGACAGGGGAGGTCGCAATCAGCCCCAGCATTTT
CASSQNRDRGGRNQPQHF
>-|TRBJ1-2|TRBD1|TRBV4-3
TGCGCCAGCAGCCAAGAGGTGAACAGGGGGCAAGGCTACACCTTC
CASSQEVNRGQGYTF
>-|TRBJ1-2|TRBD1|TRBV7-2
TGTGCCAGCAGCTTAGAAACCGGGACAGGGGCCTATGGCTACACCTTC
CASSLETGTGAYGYTF
>-|TRBJ2-7|TRBD2|TRBV3-1
TGTGCCAGCAGCCAAGATCGTCGAGCGGGATACGAGCAGTACTTC
CASSQDRRAGYEQYF
>few|TRBJ1-2|TRBD1|TRBV6-5
TGTGCCAGCAGTTACTGGACAGGAGGATTTAACTATGGCTACACCTTC
CASSYWTGGFNYGYTF
>-|TRBJ2-3|-|TRBV5-1
TGCGCCAGCAGCTCAAAATCTAGCACAGATACGCAGTATTTT
CASSSKSSTDTQYF
>-|TRBJ2-7|-|TRBV6-1
TGTGCCAGCAGTCAAGAGTGGGGCAGGGGATACGAGCAGTACTTC
CASSQEWGRGYEQYF
>few|TRBJ1-6|TRBD1|TRBV27
TGTGCCAGCAGTTTATTATCCAGGGGGGAATTCAATTCACCCCTCCACTTT
CASSLLSRGEFNSPLHF
>-|TRBJ2-1|TRBD1|TRBV28
TGTGCCAGCAATGCGGGACAGGGTTATGAGCAGTTCTTC
CASNAGQGYEQFF
>-|TRBJ1-5|-|TRBV7-9
TGTGCCAGCAGCTTTTCTACGGGTTATCAGCCCCAGCATTTT
CASSFSTGYQPQHF
>-|TRBJ2-7|-|TRBV10-3
TGTGCCATCAGTAGGGTCGGTAACTACGAGCAGTACTTC
CAISRVGNYEQYF
>few|TRBJ2-5|-|TRBV5-1
TGCGCCAGCAGCTCACCGGGACGGCTCCAAGAGACCCAGTACTTC
CASSSPGRLQETQYF
>few|TRBJ2-3|TRBD1|TRBV27
TGTGCCAGCAGTCAGACTCCCGGGACAGGGCTGACAGATACGCAGTATTTT
CASSQTPGTGLTDTQYF
>-|TRBJ1-5|-|TRBV2
TGTGCCAGCAGGGCGGATATCGTAAAGCCCCAGCATTTT
CASRADIVKPQHF
>few|TRBJ2-7|-|TRBV18
TGTGCCAGCTCACCACCGAGACTTAACCGTTCCTACGAGCAGTACTTC
CASSPPRLNRSYEQYF
>once|TRBJ1-2|-|TRBV14
TGTGCCAGCAGCCGAGGGGAGTATGGCTACACCTTC
CASSRGEYGYTF
>few|TRBJ2-6|-|TRBV6-2/TRBV6-3
TGTGCCAGCAGTTTCTGGGGAACTGGGGCCAACGTCCTGACTTTC
CASSFWGTGANVLTF